What follows are 21 T cell receptor beta chains derived from one specimen sequenced in a study of blood T cell repertoires in COVID-19. Generated by immunoSEQ multiplex PCR, the TCRdb table keeps only in-frame clones and is missing some. The repertoire includes 250,000 to 350,000 clones, less than 85% of them detected once, and approximately 1.5% sits in the top ten. Sequencing was done on a sample of peripheral blood. Every receptor here comes from a human donor with COVID-19, enrolled during active disease. The donor label of this sample is uncertain.

The chain combines TRBV6-2 or TRBV6-3 with TRBJ2-7; weak D call: TRBD2 (5 bases). With 2 bases removed from V and 1 base from J, the gap between germline ends came to 24 bases. The CDR3 is 19 residues long. Germline assignment: CDR1 MNHEY and CDR2 SVGEGT. The CDR3, as DNA: TGTGCCAGCAGTTACCTCCTGTCGGAAACTAGTCTCCCTTCCTACGAGCAGTACTTC. This translates into CASSYLLSETSLPSYEQYF.

The chain recombines TRBV7-2 with TRBJ2-1, with D perhaps TRBD2 (6 bases). Trimming removed 4 bases at V and 7 bases at J, with 23 bases between. Germline V gives CDR1 SGHTA, CDR2 FQGNSA. There are 17 residues in the CDR3. DNA for the CDR3: TGTGCCAGCAGCTCCTCCTTTGTGGGACTCAAGGGGAATGAGCAGTTCTTC. This gives the protein CASSSSFVGLKGNEQFF.

In its sample, this clone was seen many times. The chain couples TRBV28 to TRBJ1-2; unclear D gene. Germline loops: CDR1 MDHEN, CDR2 SYDVKM. The CDR3 loop spans 15 amino acids. Trimming removed 2 bases from V and 6 bases from J, with 16 bases in between. This CDR3 is CASSLGPEAGDGYTF. The CDR3 DNA reads as TGTGCCAGCAGTTTAGGTCCGGAAGCGGGCGATGGCTACACCTTC.

The V gene is TRBV7-2, the J gene TRBJ2-1; 12 bases match TRBD2. The V gene end was trimmed by 0 bases and the J gene end by 9 bases; junction bases not matched to a gene: 6. Germline V gene lookup returns CDR1 SGHTA and CDR2 FQGNSA. The CDR3 is 16 amino acids. CDR3 region: CASSLAASGRVGEQFF. The CDR3 DNA sequence: TGTGCCAGCAGCTTAGCTGCTAGCGGGAGGGTAGGTGAGCAGTTCTTC.

This chain joins TRBV5-1 and TRBJ2-2; D remains ambiguous. The CDR3 is 14 residues long. Per germline, CDR1 SGHRS and CDR2 YFSETQ. Trimming shortened V by 1 base and J by 4 bases, and 8 bases separated the two germline ends. CDR3 amino acids: CASSLRSGTGELFF. CDR3 coding DNA: TGCGCCAGCAGCTTGCGGTCGGGCACCGGGGAGCTGTTTTTT.

The chain links TRBV29-1 to TRBJ2-2; 12 bases align to TRBD1. After removal of 5 bases from V and 7 bases from J, the junction contained 14 bases not matched to a gene. The germline V gene has CDR1 SQVTM and CDR2 ANQGSEA. This CDR3 is 17 amino acids long. This CDR3 reads CSVPTGRGQGAGGELFF. CDR3 DNA: TGCAGCGTTCCGACCGGGCGGGGACAGGGGGCAGGCGGGGAGCTGTTTTTT.

The rearrangement uses TRBV7-2 and TRBJ1-1; D gene ambiguous. The length of the CDR3 is 15 residues. Germline CDR1 reads SGHTA; CDR2 reads FQGNSA. The V end was cut by 2 bases, the J end by 4 bases, with 14 bases between. The CDR3: CASSLQVRGGTEAFF. As DNA, the CDR3 is TGTGCCAGCAGCTTACAGGTTCGTGGAGGCACTGAAGCTTTCTTT.

The chain joins TRBV9 to TRBJ1-2, with a weak D call TRBD1 (5 bases). Trimming removed 4 bases at V and 4 bases at J, with 8 bases between. Germline assignment: CDR1 SGDLS and CDR2 YYNGEE. CDR3 length: 12 residues. Written as DNA, the CDR3 is TGTGCCAGCAGCTTAGACAGCTATGGCTACACCTTC. Its protein is CASSLDSYGYTF.

This clone has a handful of counts. The chain recombines TRBV18 with TRBJ1-1; D unclear. This CDR3 has 12 amino acids. Trimming shortened V by 4 bases and J by 5 bases, and 8 bases separated the two germline ends. Germline V gives CDR1 KGHSH, CDR2 LQKENI. The CDR3 protein is CASSRGSTEAFF. The DNA of the CDR3 is TGTGCCAGCTCACGCGGATCGACTGAAGCTTTCTTT.

Note on this clone: The sample carries other DNA sequences with the same CDR3. V gene TRBV19 combines with J gene TRBJ2-1; 7 nucleotides agree with TRBD2. The germline gives CDR1 LNHDA, CDR2 SQIVND (reference sequence). The V gene end was trimmed by 5 bases and the J gene end by 3 bases; junction bases not matched to a gene: 7. The length of the CDR3 is 15 residues. The CDR3 is CASSVTGGGYNEQFF. CDR3 in DNA: TGTGCCAGTAGTGTAACGGGGGGAGGCTACAATGAGCAGTTCTTC. The full variable domain, rest sourced from reference TRBV19 and TRBJ2-1, is DGGITQSPKYLFRKEGQNVTLSCEQNLNHDAMYWYRQDPGQGLRLIYYSQIVNDFQKGDIAEGYSVSREKKESFPLTVTSAQKNPTAFYLCASSVTGGGYNEQFFGPGTRLTVL.

This clone has only one observation. This chain uses TRBV5-1 with TRBJ1-1; 10 nucleotides match TRBD1. With 4 bases clipped from V and 1 base from J, the junction kept 13 bases outside the gene matches. Germline values: CDR1 SGHRS, CDR2 YFSETQ. CDR3 length equals 18 residues. The CDR3 here is CASSPHGTGDGWNTEAFF. In nucleotides, the CDR3 is TGCGCCAGCAGCCCCCACGGGACAGGGGACGGTTGGAACACTGAAGCTTTCTTT. Combining the CDR3 with reference TRBV5-1 and TRBJ1-1 gives the whole variable domain KAGVTQTPRYLIKTRGQQVTLSCSPISGHRSVSWYQQTPGQGLQFLFEYFSETQRNKGNFPGRFSGRQFSNSRSEMNVSTLELGDSALYLCASSPHGTGDGWNTEAFFGQGTRLTVV.

The chain links TRBV19 to TRBJ1-6; D not resolved. This CDR3 has 16 amino acids. Looked up from germline, CDR1 is LNHDA and CDR2 is SQIVND (reference sequence). Between the trimmed V and J ends, which lost 3 bases and 7 bases, there was a span of 16 bases. CDR3 sequence: CASSIASRPTNSPLHF. In nucleotides, the CDR3 is TGTGCCAGTAGTATTGCTAGTCGACCAACCAATTCACCCCTCCACTTT.

The chain couples TRBV2 to TRBJ2-7; TRBD2 agrees at 11 bases. J lost 3 bases, V lost 6 bases, and 7 bases had no gene match. The germline CDR1 and CDR2 sequences are SNHLY and FYNNEI. The CDR3 contains 15 residues. The CDR3 bases are TGTGCCAGCAGGAGGGGACTAGCGGTGGGCTACGAGCAGTACTTC. It codes for CASRRGLAVGYEQYF. Full variable domain (rest looked up from reference TRBV2 and TRBJ2-7): EPEVTQTPSHQVTQMGQEVILRCVPISNHLYFYWYRQILGQKVEFLVSFYNNEISEKSEIFDDQFSVERPDGSNFTLKIRSTKLEDSAMYFCASRRGLAVGYEQYFGPGTRLTVT.

For the CDR3, the DNA is TGTGCCAGCACCTACAGTATGAACACTGAAGCTTTCTTT. It yields the protein CASTYSMNTEAFF. The chain recombines TRBV12-3 or TRBV12-4 with TRBJ1-1; no firm D call. With 7 bases removed from V and 0 bases from J, the gap between germline ends came to 9 bases. The CDR3 is made up of 13 amino acids.

This clone was seen only once. This chain joins TRBV19 and TRBJ1-5; 10 bases match TRBD1. CDR1 and CDR2 from the germline V gene are LNHDA and SQIVND (reference sequence). This CDR3 spans 16 amino acids. The V and J ends lost 7 bases and 1 base, in that order; junction bases with no gene match: 7. The CDR3 nucleotides are TGTGCCAGTATGGGACAGGGGAGGAGGAGCAATCAGCCCCAGCATTTT. Translating gives CASMGQGRRSNQPQHF.

V is TRBV18 and J is TRBJ2-1; 10 nucleotides match TRBD2. The germline gives CDR1 KGHSH, CDR2 LQKENI. J lost 4 bases, V lost 3 bases, and 3 bases had no gene match. The CDR3 has 15 residues. In DNA form, the CDR3 reads TGTGCCAGCTCACCGAGAGCGGGAGGGTACAATGAGCAGTTCTTC. It codes for CASSPRAGGYNEQFF.

The rearrangement uses TRBV7-8 and TRBJ1-4; 11 positions match TRBD1. J lost 8 bases, V lost 4 bases, and 0 bases had no gene match. CDR3 length equals 13 residues. The V gene's germline CDR1 is SGHVS and CDR2 FQNEAQ. This CDR3 reads CASSWDRGEKLFF. The CDR3 bases are TGTGCCAGCAGCTGGGACAGGGGGGAAAAACTGTTTTTT.

The J gene is TRBJ2-1, the V gene TRBV6-6, with 7 bases matching TRBD1. V dropped 6 bases and J dropped 0; count of bases not matched to a gene: 8. The CDR3 runs to 16 residues. Germline values: CDR1 MNHNY, CDR2 SVGAGI (reference sequence). The CDR3 spells CASSYRGPGSYNEQFF. CDR3 DNA: TGTGCCAGCAGCTACAGGGGTCCTGGCTCCTACAATGAGCAGTTCTTC.

The V and J genes are TRBV30 and TRBJ1-6; 7 nucleotides agree with TRBD1. CDR3 length equals 12 residues. Germline V gene sequence: CDR1 GTSNPN, CDR2 SVGIG (reference sequence). The V and J ends lost 4 bases and 10 bases, in that order; junction bases with no gene match: 4. The CDR3 spells CAWTGGRSPLHF. CDR3 sequence (DNA): TGTGCCTGGACAGGGGGTAGGTCACCCCTCCACTTT. Together with reference TRBV30 and TRBJ1-6, the CDR3 gives the full variable domain: SQTIHQWPATLVQPVGSPLSLECTVEGTSNPNLYWYRQAAGRGLQLLFYSVGIGQISSEVPQNLSASRPQDRQFILSSKKLLLSDSGFYLCAWTGGRSPLHFGNGTRLTVT.

This clone was seen only a few times. Other DNA sequences in this specimen translate into the identical CDR3. The genes are TRBV7-3 and TRBJ2-2; no clear D gene. Per the germline V gene, CDR1 is SGHTA and CDR2 is FQGTGA. The CDR3 consists of 14 residues. Trimming took 2 bases from V and 2 from J, leaving 6 bases between them. CDR3 DNA: TGTGCCAGCAGCTTACTACTAAACACCGGGGAGCTGTTTTTT. Translating it yields CASSLLLNTGELFF.

This chain uses TRBV27 with TRBJ1-2, with 8 bases identical to TRBD1. Trimming removed 2 bases from V and 4 bases from J; junction bases left unmatched: 0. CDR1 is MNHEY and CDR2 is SMNVEV in the germline V gene (reference sequence). The CDR3 totals 13 residues. The CDR3 DNA follows: TGTGCCAGCAGTTTAACAGGGGGCTATGGCTACACCTTC. Its protein is CASSLTGGYGYTF.